This passage covers 27 T cell receptor beta chains from one sample sequenced in a study of blood T cell repertoires in COVID-19. Clones were sequenced by immunoSEQ multiplex PCR, and TCRdb holds only the in-frame ones, with some missing. The sample holds about 200,000 clones, about 94% seen once. The sequenced material came from peripheral blood. The receptors stem from a man aged 55-75 years with COVID-19, enrolled during active disease.

This clone showed up just once. The chain uses TRBV13 and TRBJ2-1; D is possibly TRBD2 (5 bases). Deletions cut 4 bases from V and 7 bases from J, with 20 bases between. This CDR3 comprises 16 residues. CDR1 and CDR2 (germline): PRHDT, FYEKMQ (reference sequence). The CDR3 spells CASSSLPGGRGNEQFF. CDR3 DNA sequence: TGTGCCAGCAGCTCCCTTCCGGGTGGGAGAGGAAATGAGCAGTTCTTC.

The chain uses TRBV7-3 and TRBJ1-4; 7 bases match TRBD1. Germline V lookup: CDR1 SGHTA, CDR2 FQGTGA. Losses at the gene ends were 4 bases for V and 0 bases for J; bases not matched to a gene: 11. This CDR3 region has 18 residues. The CDR3 nucleotides read TGTGCCAGCAGCTCCGACAGGGCAGGTAAGGCAACTAATGAAAAACTGTTTTTT. Protein: CASSSDRAGKATNEKLFF.

This clone was counted a few times. The chain links TRBV20-1 to TRBJ2-1; 14 bases match TRBD2. CDR1 is DFQATT, CDR2 SNEGSKA, per germline (reference sequence). V shed 3 bases and J 9 bases; nucleotides not matched to a gene: 10. CDR3 length: 16 amino acids. The CDR3 is CSASLGIGLAGGEQFF. CDR3 in DNA: TGCAGTGCTAGTCTCGGTATCGGACTAGCGGGGGGTGAGCAGTTCTTC.

This clone was recorded a few times. This chain joins TRBV2 and TRBJ1-1, with D possibly being TRBD1 (6 bases). The CDR3 sequence is 15 residues long. Trimming shortened V by 6 bases and J by 2 bases, and 16 bases separated the two germline ends. Looked up from germline, CDR1 is SNHLY and CDR2 is FYNNEI. The DNA for the CDR3 is TGTGCCAGCAGCCCCCGGGCAGGGGCTAACACTGAAGCTTTCTTT. Translated, it gives CASSPRAGANTEAFF.

The chain joins TRBV5-1 to TRBJ2-5, with D uncertain. This CDR3 has 12 residues. V shed 2 bases and J shed 5 bases, with 7 bases lying between them. CDR1 SGHRS and CDR2 YFSETQ come from the germline V gene. The CDR3 bases are TGCGCCAGCAGCTTACAATGGGAGACCCAGTACTTC. Amino acid sequence: CASSLQWETQYF.

The V and J genes are TRBV11-2 and TRBJ2-2; the match to TRBD2 covers 10 bases. The CDR3 has 16 amino acids. Germline CDR1 is SGHAT and CDR2 is FQNNGV. J was trimmed by 5 bases and V by 5 bases; bases with no gene match: 8. CDR3 in DNA: TGTGCCAGCAGCCCGGGTAGCGGGGGGATTACCGGGGAGCTGTTTTTT. The encoded protein is CASSPGSGGITGELFF.

V is TRBV2 and J is TRBJ1-2, with TRBD1 identical over 7 bases. After removal of 6 bases from V and 8 bases from J, the junction contained 9 bases not matched to a gene. This CDR3 is 13 amino acids long. Per germline, CDR1 SNHLY and CDR2 FYNNEI. The DNA of the CDR3 is TGTGCCAGCAGAGAGCTAACAGGGGACGGCTACACCTTC. The encoded protein is CASRELTGDGYTF.

V and J are TRBV3-1 (or the pseudogene TRBV3-2) and TRBJ1-1; D call uncertain. In germline, CDR1 is LGHDT, CDR2 YNNKEL (reference sequence). This CDR3 has 11 amino acids. Trimming took off 1 base at V and 11 bases at J, with 8 bases between the two ends. CDR3 in amino acids: CASSQGGLAFF. CDR3 nucleotides: TGTGCCAGCAGCCAAGGAGGGTTGGCTTTCTTT.

This rearrangement joins TRBV12-3 or TRBV12-4 to TRBJ1-1; no firm D call. The length of the CDR3 is 11 residues. V was cut by 3 bases and J by 13 bases, with 12 bases left in between. CDR3 sequence: CASSFQAIGFF. The CDR3 DNA sequence: TGTGCCAGCAGTTTTCAGGCAATCGGTTTCTTT.

The chain has TRBV2 and TRBJ1-5; D remains ambiguous. Germline CDR1 and CDR2: SNHLY and FYNNEI. The ends were cut back, 2 bases at V and 7 bases at J, with 6 bases in the middle. CDR3 size: 12 residues. As DNA, the CDR3 is TGTGCCAGCAGTGAAACGAGGCAGCCCCAGCATTTT. Translated, it gives CASSETRQPQHF.

The rearrangement uses TRBV7-2 and TRBJ1-2; 8 nucleotides match TRBD1. Germline V lookup: CDR1 SGHTA, CDR2 FQGNSA. CDR3 length equals 14 residues. V lost 5 bases and J lost 8; bases outside the gene matches: 10. CDR3 sequence (DNA): TGTGCCAGCAGCCTTGACAGGGGACCCGGGGGCTACACCTTC. Translating it yields CASSLDRGPGGYTF.

This chain joins TRBV28 and TRBJ2-1; 11 bases align to TRBD2. V trimming: 8 bases; J trimming: 3 bases; junction bases outside the gene matches: 15. Germline values: CDR1 MDHEN, CDR2 SYDVKM. The CDR3 extends over 18 amino acids. CDR3 bases: TGTGCCAGCCCACCGACGGCCGGGACTAGCGGAGACTACAATGAGCAGTTCTTC. Its translation is CASPPTAGTSGDYNEQFF.

The rearrangement links TRBV27 to TRBJ2-7; 7 positions match TRBD2. The CDR3 sequence is 14 residues long. The V segment lost 4 bases and the J segment 2 bases; nucleotides outside the gene matches: 5. Per the germline V gene, CDR1 is MNHEY and CDR2 is SMNVEV (reference sequence). CDR3 in DNA: TGTGCCAGCAGTTCCGGACTAGAAGCCTACGAGCAGTACTTC. Protein sequence: CASSSGLEAYEQYF.

The rearrangement links TRBV13 to TRBJ1-1; D is perhaps TRBD1 (5 bases). CDR1 is PRHDT and CDR2 is FYEKMQ in the germline V gene (reference sequence). CDR3 length equals 15 residues. Trimming stripped 1 base from V and 2 bases from J, with 11 bases between. DNA of the CDR3: TGTGCCAGCAGCTTAGCAGGGCCCGGTAACACTGAAGCTTTCTTT. Its protein product is CASSLAGPGNTEAFF.

This clone was seen a single time. Sequence at one end of the junction differs from germline and may be a read error. The chain uses TRBV7-2 and TRBJ2-1, with 7 bases identical to TRBD2. This CDR3 has 14 residues. CDR1 is SGHTA, CDR2 FQGNSA, per germline. The CDR3, as DNA: TGTGCCAGCCGCTTCGGCGGGAGCCGGTATGAGCAGTTCTTC. It specifies CASRFGGSRYEQFF.

The table lists this clone with a few counts. The CDR3 loop is CAWSVLLAGGFRPSYEQYF. In DNA, the CDR3 is TGTGCCTGGAGTGTACTCCTAGCGGGAGGGTTTCGCCCTTCCTACGAGCAGTACTTC. The chain is built from TRBV30 and TRBJ2-7, with 12 bases aligning to TRBD2. The germline V gene has CDR1 GTSNPN and CDR2 SVGIG (reference sequence). Losses at the gene ends were 0 bases for V and 1 base for J; bases not matched to a gene: 13. This CDR3 has 19 amino acids.

The CDR3 DNA reads as TGTGCCAGTAGTCCGCTCTCGACTAGCGGGGGGGCGCGAAATGAGCAGTTCTTC. Translating it yields CASSPLSTSGGARNEQFF. The rearrangement joins TRBV19 to TRBJ2-1; 14 bases are a match to TRBD2. V shed 5 bases and J 7 bases; nucleotides not matched to a gene: 13. The CDR3 totals 18 residues. Germline V gene data show CDR1 as LNHDA and CDR2 as SQIVND (reference sequence).

The gene calls are TRBV9 and TRBJ2-1; 9 bases agree with TRBD2. The CDR3 runs 19 residues. The V and J ends lost 0 bases and 0 bases, in that order; junction bases with no gene match: 10. Germline V gives CDR1 SGDLS, CDR2 YYNGEE. CDR3 amino acids: CASSVDPFSGSPSYNEQFF. CDR3 nucleotide sequence: TGTGCCAGCAGCGTAGATCCGTTTAGCGGGAGTCCCTCCTACAATGAGCAGTTCTTC.

The rearrangement joins TRBV5-5 to TRBJ2-1; maybe TRBD2 (6 bases). Trimming stripped 3 bases from V and 2 bases from J, with 21 bases between. The CDR3 covers 18 residues. Germline V gene lookup returns CDR1 SGHKS and CDR2 YYEKEE (reference sequence). The CDR3 spells CASSSGAMMQRAYNEQFF. CDR3 coding DNA: TGTGCCAGCAGCTCGGGCGCAATGATGCAGCGGGCCTACAATGAGCAGTTCTTC.

V usage is TRBV9 and J usage is TRBJ1-1; possibly TRBD1 for D (6 bases). V was shortened by 5 bases and J by 1 base, with 18 bases between the two germline ends. CDR3 length: 16 residues. Germline loops: CDR1 SGDLS, CDR2 YYNGEE. CDR3 sequence reads: CASSERGGPQNTEAFF. CDR3 DNA: TGTGCCAGCAGTGAGAGGGGGGGTCCTCAGAACACTGAAGCTTTCTTT. Full variable domain (missing parts from reference TRBV9 and TRBJ1-1): DSGVTQTPKHLITATGQRVTLRCSPRSGDLSVYWYQQSLDQGLQFLIQYYNGEERAKGNILERFSAQQFPDLHSELNLSSLELGDSALYFCASSERGGPQNTEAFFGQGTRLTVV.

The CDR3 DNA reads TGTGCCAGCAGCTTAGCGGGGACTAGCACAGATACGCAGTATTTT. This gives the protein CASSLAGTSTDTQYF. The V gene is TRBV7-9, the J gene TRBJ2-3, with D maybe TRBD2 (6 bases). This CDR3 has 15 residues. Germline-derived CDR1 and CDR2 are SEHNR and FQNEAQ (reference sequence). The V end was cut by 0 bases, the J end by 0 bases, with 7 bases between.

V usage is TRBV7-3 and J usage is TRBJ2-3; the match to TRBD2 covers 9 bases. J gave up 4 bases and V 2 bases, and 10 bases lay outside the gene matches. CDR3 length: 17 residues. Per germline, CDR1 SGHTA and CDR2 FQGTGA. The CDR3 here is CASSLEASGKEADTQYF. DNA of the CDR3: TGTGCCAGCAGCTTAGAGGCTAGCGGGAAAGAGGCAGATACGCAGTATTTT.

The CDR3 loop is CASSPLLDTQYF. The CDR3, as DNA: TGTGCCAGCTCACCGCTATTAGATACGCAGTATTTT. This rearrangement joins TRBV18 to TRBJ2-3, with no clear D. The germline V and J ends were trimmed by 3 bases and 5 bases, with 6 bases remaining between them. This CDR3 is built from 12 residues. CDR1 and CDR2 (germline): KGHSH, LQKENI. The full variable domain, completed using reference TRBV18 and TRBJ2-3, is NAGVMQNPRHLVRRRGQEARLRCSPMKGHSHVYWYRQLPEEGLKFMVYLQKENIIDESGMPKERFSAEFPKEGPSILRIQQVVRGDSAAYFCASSPLLDTQYFGPGTRLTVL.

The J gene is TRBJ2-7, the V gene TRBV12-3 or TRBV12-4; D possibly corresponds to TRBD1 (6 bases). V lost 6 bases, J lost 5 bases, and 8 bases lay in between. The CDR3 is made up of 11 amino acids. CDR3 region: CASSQGNEQYF. The CDR3 bases are TGTGCCAGCAGCCAGGGGAACGAGCAGTACTTC.

The chain links TRBV19 to TRBJ2-1; 11 nucleotides match TRBD2. This CDR3 contains 16 residues. V lost 11 bases to trimming and J lost 0 bases; unmatched junction nucleotides: 9. Germline CDR1 and CDR2: LNHDA and SQIVND (reference sequence). The CDR3 here is CASFGTSGASYNEQFF. In nucleotides, the CDR3 is TGTGCCTCCTTCGGGACTAGCGGTGCCTCCTACAATGAGCAGTTCTTC.

The chain links TRBV19 to TRBJ2-6, with 7 nucleotides matching TRBD1. Germline loops: CDR1 LNHDA, CDR2 SQIVND (reference sequence). This CDR3 region has 14 residues. The V and J ends lost 5 bases and 4 bases, in that order; junction bases with no gene match: 2. CDR3 sequence (DNA): TGTGCCAGTAGTGAGGGGGCCGGGGCCAACGTCCTGACTTTC. Its protein is CASSEGAGANVLTF.

This clone was picked up a small number of times. The CDR3 coding sequence is TGTGCCAGTAGTAACCACGCGAAGGGGACTAACACTGAAGCTTTCTTT. Its translation: CASSNHAKGTNTEAFF. V is TRBV19 and J is TRBJ1-1, with TRBD1 as a possible D gene (5 bases). This CDR3 spans 16 amino acids. Trimming stripped 4 bases from V and 2 bases from J, with 17 bases between. Germline V CDR1 and CDR2: LNHDA, SQIVND (reference sequence). The entire variable domain, with the rest obtained from reference TRBV19 and TRBJ1-1, is as follows: DGGITQSPKYLFRKEGQNVTLSCEQNLNHDAMYWYRQDPGQGLRLIYYSQIVNDFQKGDIAEGYSVSREKKESFPLTVTSAQKNPTAFYLCASSNHAKGTNTEAFFGQGTRLTVV.